The present T cell receptor (beta chain) was sequenced within a study of post-analysis software for immune sequencing data. Overall study findings and caveats: Among four or five TRBV segments more frequent in patients than controls were TRBV5-6, TRBV5-1 and TRBV20-1. The authors found that F measure strongly co-clustered same-batch samples.

Notes on this clonotype: The antigen is not known.

V gave up 1 base and J gave up 0 bases, with 13 bases separating them. The CDR3 length is 18 residues. TCR beta cDNA libraries included unique molecular identifiers. Researchers reported roughly 0.5 million cDNA molecules coming from 1 to 10 million T cells. From the PCR reads, TCRdb called clonotypes with MiXCR, one entry per CDR3 protein. The table lists 650,000 to 900,000 distinct CDR3 sequences, more than 45% of them singletons, with roughly 5.2% in the top ten. This receptor was taken from a girl aged 10 to 17 with multiple sclerosis. V is TRBV12-3 or TRBV12-4 and J is TRBJ2-6; a possible D gene is TRBD1 (6 bases). Source material: blood. DNA for the CDR3: TGTGCCAGCAGTTTAGTCCAGGGGACGTACTCTGGGGCCAACGTCCTGACTTTC. The encoded protein is CASSLVQGTYSGANVLTF.